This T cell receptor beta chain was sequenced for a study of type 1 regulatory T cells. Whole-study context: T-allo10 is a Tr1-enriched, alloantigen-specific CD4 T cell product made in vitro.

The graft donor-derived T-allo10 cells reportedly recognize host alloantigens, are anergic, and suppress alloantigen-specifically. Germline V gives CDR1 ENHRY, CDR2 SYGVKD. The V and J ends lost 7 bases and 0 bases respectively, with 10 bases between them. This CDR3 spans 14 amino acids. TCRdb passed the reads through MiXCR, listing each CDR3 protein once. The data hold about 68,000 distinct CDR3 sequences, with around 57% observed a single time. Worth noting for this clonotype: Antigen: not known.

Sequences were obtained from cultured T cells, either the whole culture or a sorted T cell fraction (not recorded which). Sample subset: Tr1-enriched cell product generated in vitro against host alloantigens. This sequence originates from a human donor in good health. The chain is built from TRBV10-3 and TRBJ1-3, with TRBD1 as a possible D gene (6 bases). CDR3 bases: TGTGCCATCAAGGACAGCGGCTCTGGAAACACCATATATTTT. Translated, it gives CAIKDSGSGNTIYF.